The 7 T cell receptor beta chains below all came from one sample that was sequenced in a study of cytomegalovirus exposure and HLA in healthy donors. With 60 Vbeta and 13 Jbeta primers, the PCR was carried out. Generated by immunoSEQ multiplex PCR, the TCRdb table keeps only in-frame clones and is missing some. The repertoire consists of 150,000 to 200,000 clones, with approximately 84% occurring once and the leading ten covering less than 0.3%. Source material: PBMCs. These receptors came from a girl under two years old in good health and CMV-seronegative.

CDR3 DNA: TGTGCCAGTAGGGGAAGCACAGTCGGGGGGAATGAAAAACTGTTTTTT. Residues: CASRGSTVGGNEKLFF. The J gene is TRBJ1-4, the V gene TRBV19; D might be TRBD1 (5 bases). The CDR3 is 16 residues long. Germline CDR1 is LNHDA and CDR2 is SQIVND (reference sequence). The V and J ends lost 6 bases and 5 bases respectively, with 19 bases between them.

This clone appeared once. This rearrangement joins TRBV2 to TRBJ1-2, with D possibly matching TRBD1 (6 bases). Germline lookup yields CDR1 SNHLY and CDR2 FYNNEI. V lost 10 bases and J lost 1, with 13 bases in between. This CDR3 has 13 residues. The CDR3 spells CATRGGVNYGYTF. The DNA for the CDR3 is TGTGCCACCCGAGGGGGGGTTAACTATGGCTACACCTTC.

Here the CDR3 DNA reads TGCAGTGTGGAGGGTAACTATGGCTACACCTTC. Translated: CSVEGNYGYTF. This chain joins TRBV20-1 and TRBJ1-2; D remains unclear. V dropped 7 bases and J dropped 1 base, with 7 bases sitting between them. Germline CDR1 is DFQATT and CDR2 is SNEGSKA (reference sequence). CDR3 size: 11 residues.

V usage is TRBV7-2 and J usage is TRBJ2-5; 11 bases are shared with TRBD2. This CDR3 region has 16 residues. CDR1 and CDR2 from the germline V gene are SGHTA and FQGNSA. The J segment lost 4 bases and the V segment lost 5 bases, leaving 9 bases of the junction unmatched. The CDR3 coding sequence is TGTGCCAGCAGCCCGCCGCTAGCGGGGGGAGGAGAGACCCAGTACTTC. Encoded protein: CASSPPLAGGGETQYF.

The J gene is TRBJ2-7, the V gene TRBV19; TRBD1 matches 8 bases. The CDR3 covers 13 residues. V lost 5 bases and J lost 2; bases outside the gene matches: 2. Germline V gene lookup returns CDR1 LNHDA and CDR2 SQIVND (reference sequence). In nucleotides, the CDR3 is TGTGCCAGTAGTGACAGGGGAACCTACGAGCAGTACTTC. Translation gives CASSDRGTYEQYF.

The genes are TRBV12-5 and TRBJ2-2, with TRBD1 identical over 8 bases. Trimming cost V 5 bases and J 7 bases; bases outside gene matches: 6. Looked up from germline, CDR1 is LGHNT and CDR2 is FRNRAP. The CDR3 is 14 amino acids. CDR3 bases: TGTGCTAGTGGTGCCCAGGGGGCCGTCGGGGAGCTGTTTTTT. This sequence encodes CASGAQGAVGELFF.

The chain couples TRBV27 to TRBJ2-1; TRBD2 matches at 12 bases. The CDR3 sequence is 16 residues long. The trim removed 9 bases at V and 0 bases at J, leaving 6 bases unmatched. Germline-derived CDR1 and CDR2 are MNHEY and SMNVEV (reference sequence). DNA for the CDR3: TGTGCCAGTTCTAGCGGGAGGGCCAGCTCCTACAATGAGCAGTTCTTC. It codes for CASSSGRASSYNEQFF.